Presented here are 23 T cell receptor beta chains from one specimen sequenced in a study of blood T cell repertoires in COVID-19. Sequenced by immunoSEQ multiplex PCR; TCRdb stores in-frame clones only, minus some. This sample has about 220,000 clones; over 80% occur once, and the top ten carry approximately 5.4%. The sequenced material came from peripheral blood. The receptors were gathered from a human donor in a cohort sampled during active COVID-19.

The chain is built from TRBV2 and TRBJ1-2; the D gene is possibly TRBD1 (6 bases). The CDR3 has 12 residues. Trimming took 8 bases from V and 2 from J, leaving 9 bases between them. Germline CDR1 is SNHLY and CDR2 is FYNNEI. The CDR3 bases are TGTGCCAGCTCAGGGACAAACTATGGCTACACCTTC. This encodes CASSGTNYGYTF.

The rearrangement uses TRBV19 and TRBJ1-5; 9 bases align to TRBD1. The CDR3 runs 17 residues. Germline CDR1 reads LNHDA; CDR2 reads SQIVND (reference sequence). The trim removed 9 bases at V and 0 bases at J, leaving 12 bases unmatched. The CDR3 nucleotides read TGTGCCAGCAGGAGGGGGACAGGGTACTTTAGCAATCAGCCCCAGCATTTT. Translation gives CASRRGTGYFSNQPQHF. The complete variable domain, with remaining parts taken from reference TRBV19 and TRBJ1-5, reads DGGITQSPKYLFRKEGQNVTLSCEQNLNHDAMYWYRQDPGQGLRLIYYSQIVNDFQKGDIAEGYSVSREKKESFPLTVTSAQKNPTAFYLCASRRGTGYFSNQPQHFGDGTRLSIL.

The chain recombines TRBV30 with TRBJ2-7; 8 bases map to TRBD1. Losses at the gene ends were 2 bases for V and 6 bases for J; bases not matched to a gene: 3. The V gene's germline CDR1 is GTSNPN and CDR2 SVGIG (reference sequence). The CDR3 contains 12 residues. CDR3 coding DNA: TGTGCCTGGAGTATGGACAGGGCCGAGCAGTACTTC. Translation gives CAWSMDRAEQYF.

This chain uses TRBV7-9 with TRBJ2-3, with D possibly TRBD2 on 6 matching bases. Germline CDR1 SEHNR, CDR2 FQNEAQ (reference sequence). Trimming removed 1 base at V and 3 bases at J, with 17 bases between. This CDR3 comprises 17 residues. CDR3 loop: CASSLEGVAGRTDTQYF. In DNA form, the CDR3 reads TGTGCCAGCAGCTTAGAAGGGGTTGCGGGGAGGACAGATACGCAGTATTTT. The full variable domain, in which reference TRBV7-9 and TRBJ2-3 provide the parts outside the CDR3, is DTGVSQNPRHKITKRGQNVTFRCDPISEHNRLYWYRQTLGQGPEFLTYFQNEAQLEKSRLLSDRFSAERPKGSFSTLEIQRTEQGDSAMYLCASSLEGVAGRTDTQYFGPGTRLTVL.

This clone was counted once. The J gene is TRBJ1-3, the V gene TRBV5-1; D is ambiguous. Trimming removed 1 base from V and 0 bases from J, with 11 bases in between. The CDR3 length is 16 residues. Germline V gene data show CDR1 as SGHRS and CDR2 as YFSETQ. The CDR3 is CASSLSVSFSGNTIYF. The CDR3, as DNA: TGCGCCAGCAGCTTGTCGGTTTCCTTCTCTGGAAACACCATATATTTT.

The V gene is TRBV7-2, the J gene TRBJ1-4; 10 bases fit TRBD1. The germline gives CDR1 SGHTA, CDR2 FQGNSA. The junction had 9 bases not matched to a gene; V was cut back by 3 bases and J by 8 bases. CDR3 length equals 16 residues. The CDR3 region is CASSLRPGQGSEKLFF. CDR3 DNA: TGTGCCAGCAGCTTGCGTCCGGGACAGGGGAGCGAAAAACTGTTTTTT.

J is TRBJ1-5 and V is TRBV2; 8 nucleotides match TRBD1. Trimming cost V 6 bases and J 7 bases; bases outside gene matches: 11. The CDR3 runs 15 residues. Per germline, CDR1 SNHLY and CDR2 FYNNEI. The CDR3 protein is CASRIPGQAHQPQHF. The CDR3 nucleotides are TGTGCCAGCAGGATCCCGGGACAGGCGCACCAGCCCCAGCATTTT.

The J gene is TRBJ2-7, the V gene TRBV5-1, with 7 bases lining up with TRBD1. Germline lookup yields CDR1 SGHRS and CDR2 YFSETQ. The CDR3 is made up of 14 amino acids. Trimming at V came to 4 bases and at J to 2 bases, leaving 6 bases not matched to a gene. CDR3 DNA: TGCGCCAGCAGCATACAGGGGAATGCCTACGAGCAGTACTTC. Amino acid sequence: CASSIQGNAYEQYF.

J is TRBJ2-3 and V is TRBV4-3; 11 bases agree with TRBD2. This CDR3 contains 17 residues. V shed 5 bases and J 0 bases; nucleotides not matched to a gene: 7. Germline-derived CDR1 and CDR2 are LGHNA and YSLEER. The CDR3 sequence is CASSYTWTSGSTDTQYF. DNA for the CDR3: TGCGCCAGCAGCTATACATGGACTAGCGGGAGCACAGATACGCAGTATTTT.

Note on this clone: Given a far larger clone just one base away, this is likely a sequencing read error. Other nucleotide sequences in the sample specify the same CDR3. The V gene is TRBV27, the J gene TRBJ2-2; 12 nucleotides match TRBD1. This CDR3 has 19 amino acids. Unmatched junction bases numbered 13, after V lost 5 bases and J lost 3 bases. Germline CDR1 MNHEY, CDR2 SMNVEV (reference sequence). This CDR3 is CASSAGGGQGALDTGELFF. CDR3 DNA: TGTGCCAGCAGTGCAGGGGGGGGACAGGGGGCGCTGGACACCGGGGAGCTGTTTTTT.

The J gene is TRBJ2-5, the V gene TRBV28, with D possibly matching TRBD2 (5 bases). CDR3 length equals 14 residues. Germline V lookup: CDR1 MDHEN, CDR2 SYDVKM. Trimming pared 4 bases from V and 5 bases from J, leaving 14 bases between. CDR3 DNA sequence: TGTGCCAGCAGTTACTTACACGGGAAGGAGACCCAGTACTTC. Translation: CASSYLHGKETQYF. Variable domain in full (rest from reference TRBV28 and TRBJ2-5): DVKVTQSSRYLVKRTGEKVFLECVQDMDHENMFWYRQDPGLGLRLIYFSYDVKMKEKGDIPEGYSVSREKKERFSLILESASTNQTSMYLCASSYLHGKETQYFGPGTRLLVL.

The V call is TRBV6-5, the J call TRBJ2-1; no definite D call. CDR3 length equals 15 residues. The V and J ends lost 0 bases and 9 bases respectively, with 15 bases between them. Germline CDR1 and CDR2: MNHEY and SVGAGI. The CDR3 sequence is CASSYSPSPISEQFF. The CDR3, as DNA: TGTGCCAGCAGTTACTCGCCTAGTCCTATCAGTGAGCAGTTCTTC.

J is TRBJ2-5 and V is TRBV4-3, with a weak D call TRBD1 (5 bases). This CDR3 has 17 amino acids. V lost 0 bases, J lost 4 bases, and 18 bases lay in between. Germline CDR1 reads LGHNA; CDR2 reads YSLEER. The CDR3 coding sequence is TGCGCCAGCAGCCAAGAACGCGCAGGGCATAGGGTAGAGACCCAGTACTTC. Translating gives CASSQERAGHRVETQYF.

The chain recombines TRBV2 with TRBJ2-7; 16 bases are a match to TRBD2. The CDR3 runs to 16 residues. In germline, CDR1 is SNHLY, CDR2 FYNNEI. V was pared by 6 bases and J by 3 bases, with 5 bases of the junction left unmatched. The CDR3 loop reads CASSQGLAGGYYEQYF. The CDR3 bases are TGTGCCAGCAGCCAGGGACTAGCGGGAGGGTACTACGAGCAGTACTTC.

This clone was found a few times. The CDR3 sequence is CASSRGQGKGYEQYF. In DNA form, the CDR3 reads TGTGCCAGTAGCCGAGGACAGGGGAAAGGCTACGAGCAGTACTTC. The chain employs TRBV19 and TRBJ2-7; TRBD1 matches at 9 bases. The germline V gene encodes CDR1 LNHDA and CDR2 SQIVND (reference sequence). V was pared by 6 bases and J by 3 bases, with 9 bases of the junction left unmatched. CDR3 size: 15 residues.

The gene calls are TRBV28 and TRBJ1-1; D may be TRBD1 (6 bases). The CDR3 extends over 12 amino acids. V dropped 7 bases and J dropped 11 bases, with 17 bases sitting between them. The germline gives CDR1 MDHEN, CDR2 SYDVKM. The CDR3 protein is CASKLLQGKAFF. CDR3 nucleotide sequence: TGTGCCAGCAAACTCCTACAGGGTAAGGCTTTCTTT.

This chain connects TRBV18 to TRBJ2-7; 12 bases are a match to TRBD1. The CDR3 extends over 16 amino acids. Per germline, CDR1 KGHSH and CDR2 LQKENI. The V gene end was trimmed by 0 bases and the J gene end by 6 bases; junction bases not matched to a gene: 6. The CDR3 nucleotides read TGTGCCAGCTCACCACCCGGGACAGGGGGCTTCAGCGAGCAGTACTTC. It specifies CASSPPGTGGFSEQYF.

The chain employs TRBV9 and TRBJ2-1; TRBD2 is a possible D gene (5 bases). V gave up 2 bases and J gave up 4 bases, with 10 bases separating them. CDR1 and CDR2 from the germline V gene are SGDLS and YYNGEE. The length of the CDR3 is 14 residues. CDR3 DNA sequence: TGTGCCAGCAGCGTCCGGGAACCGTACAATGAGCAGTTCTTC. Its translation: CASSVREPYNEQFF.

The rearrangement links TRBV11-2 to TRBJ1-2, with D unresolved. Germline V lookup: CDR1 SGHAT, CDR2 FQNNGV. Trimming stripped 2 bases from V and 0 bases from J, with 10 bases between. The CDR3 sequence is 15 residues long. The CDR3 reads CASSLNPRANYGYTF. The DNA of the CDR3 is TGTGCCAGCAGCTTAAACCCCCGAGCTAACTATGGCTACACCTTC.

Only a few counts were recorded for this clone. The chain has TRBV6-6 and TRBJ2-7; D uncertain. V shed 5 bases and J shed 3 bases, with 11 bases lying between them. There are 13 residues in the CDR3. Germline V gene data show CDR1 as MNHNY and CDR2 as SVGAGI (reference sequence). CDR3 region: CASSTGSIYEQYF. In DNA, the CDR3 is TGTGCCAGCAGTACCGGGTCTATCTACGAGCAGTACTTC.

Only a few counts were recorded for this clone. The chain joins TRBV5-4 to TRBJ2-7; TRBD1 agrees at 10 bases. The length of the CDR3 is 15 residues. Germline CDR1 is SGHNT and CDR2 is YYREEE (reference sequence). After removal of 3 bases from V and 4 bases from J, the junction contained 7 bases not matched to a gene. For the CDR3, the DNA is TGTGCCAGCAGCTCCCGGGACAGGGGAGGGTACGAGCAGTACTTC. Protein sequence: CASSSRDRGGYEQYF. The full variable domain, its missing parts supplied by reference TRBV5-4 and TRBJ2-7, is ETGVTQSPTHLIKTRGQQVTLRCSSQSGHNTVSWYQQALGQGPQFIFQYYREEENGRGNFPPRFSGLQFPNYSSELNVNALELDDSALYLCASSSRDRGGYEQYFGPGTRLTVT.

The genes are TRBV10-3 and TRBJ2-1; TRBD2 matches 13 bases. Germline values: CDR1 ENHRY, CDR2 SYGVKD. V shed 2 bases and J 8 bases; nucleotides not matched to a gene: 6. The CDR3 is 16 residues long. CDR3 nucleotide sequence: TGTGCCATCAGTGAGGCGACTAGCGGGAGGCCCCATGAGCAGTTCTTC. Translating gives CAISEATSGRPHEQFF.

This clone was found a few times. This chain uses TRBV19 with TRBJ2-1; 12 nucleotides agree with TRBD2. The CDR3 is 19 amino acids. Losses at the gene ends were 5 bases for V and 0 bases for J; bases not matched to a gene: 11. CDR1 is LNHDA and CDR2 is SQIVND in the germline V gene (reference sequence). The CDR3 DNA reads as TGTGCCAGTAGTCCCCGACTAGCGGGAGCGATAAGCTCCTACAATGAGCAGTTCTTC. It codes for CASSPRLAGAISSYNEQFF.